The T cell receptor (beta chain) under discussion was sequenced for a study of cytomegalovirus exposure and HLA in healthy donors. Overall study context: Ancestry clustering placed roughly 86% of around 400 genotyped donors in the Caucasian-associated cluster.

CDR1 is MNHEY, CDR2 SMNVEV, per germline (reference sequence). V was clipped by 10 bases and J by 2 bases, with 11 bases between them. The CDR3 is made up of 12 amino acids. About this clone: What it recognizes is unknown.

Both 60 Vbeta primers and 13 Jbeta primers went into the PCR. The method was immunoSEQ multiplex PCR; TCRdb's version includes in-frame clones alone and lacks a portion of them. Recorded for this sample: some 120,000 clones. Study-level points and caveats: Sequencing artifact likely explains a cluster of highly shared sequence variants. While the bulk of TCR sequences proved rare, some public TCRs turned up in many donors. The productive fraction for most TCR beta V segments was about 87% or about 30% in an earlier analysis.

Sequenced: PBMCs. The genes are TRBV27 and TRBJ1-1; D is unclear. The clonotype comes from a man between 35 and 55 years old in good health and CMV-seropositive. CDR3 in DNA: TGTGCCACGGCTCGGGGAAACACTGAAGCTTTCTTT. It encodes CATARGNTEAFF.